One sample yielded the 30 T cell receptor beta chains listed below, sequenced in a study of T cell responses to AZD1222 COVID-19 vaccine. Here immunoSEQ multiplex PCR was the method, and the copy in TCRdb shows in-frame clones only, minus some. This sample yields tens of thousands of clones, of which around 91% are seen a single time; less than 5.5% belongs to the top ten. The starting material was peripheral blood, obtained on day 0 of MenACWY control vaccination. The receptor source for this set is an adult in good health.

The chain employs TRBV27 and TRBJ2-7; 8 bases line up with TRBD1. CDR1 is MNHEY and CDR2 is SMNVEV in the germline V gene (reference sequence). Trimming took 6 bases from V and 9 from J; bases not matched to a gene: 19. The CDR3 loop spans 16 amino acids. The CDR3 is CASSSRGGTGSWVQYF. Here the CDR3 DNA reads TGTGCCAGCAGCTCCCGCGGCGGGACAGGTAGTTGGGTGCAGTACTTC.

This clone was recorded a few times. The chain recombines TRBV9 with TRBJ2-2, with D possibly being TRBD1 (6 bases). This CDR3 has 15 residues. Looked up from germline, CDR1 is SGDLS and CDR2 is YYNGEE. Trimming removed 1 base at V and 7 bases at J, with 14 bases between. CDR3 nucleotides: TGTGCCAGCAGCGTATCCACGGCCAGGGGCGGGGAGCTGTTTTTT. It specifies CASSVSTARGGELFF. Full variable domain (missing parts from reference TRBV9 and TRBJ2-2): DSGVTQTPKHLITATGQRVTLRCSPRSGDLSVYWYQQSLDQGLQFLIQYYNGEERAKGNILERFSAQQFPDLHSELNLSSLELGDSALYFCASSVSTARGGELFFGEGSRLTVL.

CDR3: CASSYKTGEGRTYEQYF. The CDR3 nucleotides read TGTGCCAGCAGTTACAAGACAGGGGAGGGGAGGACCTACGAGCAGTACTTC. This chain joins TRBV6-2 or TRBV6-3 and TRBJ2-7; TRBD1 is a possible D gene (8 bases). The V gene lost 2 bases and the J gene lost 2 bases, with 19 bases spanning the gap. Germline lookup yields CDR1 MNHEY and CDR2 SVGEGT. This CDR3 region has 17 residues.

V is TRBV4-1 and J is TRBJ1-5, with 8 bases identical to TRBD1. Germline CDR1 reads MGHRA; CDR2 reads YSYEKL. After removal of 4 bases from V and 5 bases from J, the junction contained 10 bases not matched to a gene. There are 16 residues in the CDR3. The CDR3 region is CASSPHGQGADQPQHF. The CDR3 nucleotides read TGCGCCAGCAGCCCTCACGGGCAGGGGGCCGATCAGCCCCAGCATTTT.

The chain is built from TRBV6-5 and TRBJ2-7; 10 nucleotides agree with TRBD2. The CDR3 has 14 residues. V trimming: 7 bases; J trimming: 6 bases; junction bases outside the gene matches: 9. Germline CDR1 and CDR2: MNHEY and SVGAGI. The CDR3, as DNA: TGTGCCAGCATCGGGGGTAGCGGGAGGCGCGAGCAGTACTTC. This codes for CASIGGSGRREQYF.

This chain links TRBV6-1 with TRBJ1-2; D remains ambiguous. Germline V lookup: CDR1 MNHNS, CDR2 SASEGT. Trimming left V 2 bases short and J 0 bases short, with 7 bases between. CDR3 length: 14 amino acids. DNA of the CDR3: TGTGCCAGCAGTGAAAGTAGGACTAACTATGGCTACACCTTC. It is translated as CASSESRTNYGYTF.

The chain joins TRBV27 to TRBJ2-5; perhaps TRBD1 as D (6 bases). The V and J ends lost 5 bases and 5 bases respectively, with 21 bases between them. The CDR3 extends over 16 amino acids. Germline values: CDR1 MNHEY, CDR2 SMNVEV (reference sequence). CDR3 sequence reads: CASSPGGQLFVETQYF. CDR3 nucleotides: TGTGCCAGCAGTCCCGGAGGACAGCTTTTTGTCGAGACCCAGTACTTC.

This chain joins TRBV18 and TRBJ2-2; TRBD1 aligns across 7 bases. V trimming: 5 bases; J trimming: 4 bases; junction bases outside the gene matches: 7. Germline assignment: CDR1 KGHSH and CDR2 LQKENI. The CDR3 runs 15 residues. The CDR3 DNA is TGTGCCAGCTCATTGACAGGGAAGGGCACCGGGGAGCTGTTTTTT. It translates to CASSLTGKGTGELFF.

CDR3 sequence: CAISPLGQSDSGANVLTF. DNA for the CDR3: TGTGCCATCAGCCCCCTGGGACAGAGTGACTCTGGGGCCAACGTCCTGACTTTC. This chain connects TRBV10-3 to TRBJ2-6; 7 nucleotides agree with TRBD1. The ends lost 6 bases at V and 0 bases at J; junction bases unmatched: 11. CDR1 is ENHRY and CDR2 is SYGVKD in the germline V gene. This CDR3 is 18 amino acids long.

V is TRBV19 and J is TRBJ1-4; 7 positions match TRBD1. V lost 2 bases, J lost 8 bases, and 2 bases stayed unmatched. CDR1 LNHDA and CDR2 SQIVND come from the germline V gene (reference sequence). CDR3 size: 13 residues. The CDR3 protein is CASSIQGGEKLFF. CDR3 bases: TGTGCCAGTAGTATACAGGGGGGAGAAAAACTGTTTTTT. Full variable domain (missing parts from reference TRBV19 and TRBJ1-4): DGGITQSPKYLFRKEGQNVTLSCEQNLNHDAMYWYRQDPGQGLRLIYYSQIVNDFQKGDIAEGYSVSREKKESFPLTVTSAQKNPTAFYLCASSIQGGEKLFFGSGTQLSVL.

The rearrangement joins TRBV3-1 (or the pseudogene TRBV3-2) to TRBJ1-2; D is ambiguous. Deletions cut 6 bases from V and 7 bases from J, with 21 bases between. CDR1 is LGHDT, CDR2 YNNKEL, per germline (reference sequence). The CDR3 length is 15 residues. The CDR3 nucleotides read TGTGCCAGCAGACCTCCAGGAGGACCTTCCGCTGGCTACACCTTC. It specifies CASRPPGGPSAGYTF.

In nucleotides, the CDR3 is TGTGCCAGCAGCTTAGTGGGACAGCCGAACACTGAAGCTTTCTTT. Its protein is CASSLVGQPNTEAFF. The chain has TRBV11-2 and TRBJ1-1, with TRBD1 matching over 7 bases. Germline values: CDR1 SGHAT, CDR2 FQNNGV. V gave up 1 base and J gave up 1 base; unmatched junction bases: 3. This CDR3 is 15 amino acids long.

J is TRBJ1-1 and V is TRBV7-8; D is unclear. V lost 4 bases, J lost 0 bases, and 9 bases lay in between. The CDR3 sequence is 14 residues long. The germline gives CDR1 SGHVS, CDR2 FQNEAQ. DNA for the CDR3: TGTGCCAGCAGCTCAAGGCCCATGAACACTGAAGCTTTCTTT. Amino acids: CASSSRPMNTEAFF.

The gene calls are TRBV13 and TRBJ2-7, with D possibly TRBD1 on 6 matching bases. Germline CDR1 and CDR2: PRHDT and FYEKMQ (reference sequence). The CDR3 loop spans 12 amino acids. V was shortened by 3 bases and J by 7 bases, with 10 bases between the two germline ends. DNA for the CDR3: TGTGCCAGCAGCTTGGGGGCTAGGGAGCAGTACTTC. It yields the protein CASSLGAREQYF.

This rearrangement joins TRBV3-1 (or the pseudogene TRBV3-2) to TRBJ1-6, with D unclear. CDR1 is LGHDT, CDR2 YNNKEL, per germline (reference sequence). The V end was cut by 9 bases, the J end by 0 bases, with 9 bases between. The CDR3 spans 14 residues. The CDR3 here is CASRGFSYNSPLHF. CDR3 DNA sequence: TGTGCCAGTAGAGGCTTCTCCTATAATTCACCCCTCCACTTT.

The chain is built from TRBV6-5 and TRBJ1-5; the match to TRBD1 covers 9 bases. The CDR3 length is 15 residues. CDR1 and CDR2 (germline): MNHEY, SVGAGI. After removal of 6 bases from V and 1 base from J, the junction contained 4 bases not matched to a gene. CDR3 nucleotides: TGTGCCAGCAGCATACAGGGGGCGAGCAATCAGCCCCAGCATTTT. Amino acids: CASSIQGASNQPQHF.

The chain links TRBV19 to TRBJ2-7; D may be TRBD2 (5 bases). In germline, CDR1 is LNHDA, CDR2 SQIVND (reference sequence). The length of the CDR3 is 15 residues. Trimming left V 0 bases short and J 1 base short, with 10 bases between. This CDR3 reads CASSIDRPGSYEQYF. DNA of the CDR3: TGTGCCAGTAGTATAGATCGGCCGGGGTCCTACGAGCAGTACTTC.

V gene TRBV10-2 combines with J gene TRBJ2-7; D is possibly TRBD1 (6 bases). The CDR3 is 14 residues long. CDR1 is WSHSY, CDR2 SAAADI, per germline. The V end was cut by 2 bases, the J end by 1 base, with 9 bases between. The DNA of the CDR3 is TGCGCCAGCAGTGAGATACAGGGTTCCTACGAGCAGTACTTC. Amino acid sequence: CASSEIQGSYEQYF.

V gene TRBV7-2 combines with J gene TRBJ1-6; 7 bases are a match to TRBD1. J lost 12 bases, V lost 3 bases, and 5 bases had no gene match. Germline V gene lookup returns CDR1 SGHTA and CDR2 FQGNSA. This CDR3 has 13 residues. The CDR3 region has the DNA TGTGCCAGCAGCTTCTTAACAGGGGAACCCCTCCACTTT. Translating it yields CASSFLTGEPLHF.

V is TRBV5-1 and J is TRBJ2-7; possibly TRBD2 for D (6 bases). V lost 3 bases, J lost 2 bases, and 12 bases lay in between. The germline CDR1 and CDR2 sequences are SGHRS and YFSETQ. CDR3 length equals 14 residues. The CDR3 sequence: CASSSLRETYEQYF. The CDR3 DNA reads TGCGCCAGCAGCTCTCTACGGGAGACCTACGAGCAGTACTTC.

V and J are TRBV19 and TRBJ1-1, with D possibly being TRBD1 (6 bases). Per germline, CDR1 LNHDA and CDR2 SQIVND (reference sequence). The CDR3 sequence is 14 residues long. V lost 3 bases and J lost 3, with 11 bases in between. As DNA, the CDR3 is TGTGCCAGTAGTATGACAGGTCAGGACACTGAAGCTTTCTTT. Translation gives CASSMTGQDTEAFF.

This rearrangement joins TRBV28 to TRBJ1-2, with unresolved D. V lost 2 bases, J lost 2 bases, and 9 bases lay in between. From germline, CDR1 is MDHEN and CDR2 SYDVKM. The CDR3 has 14 amino acids. As DNA, the CDR3 is TGTGCCAGCAGTTTAGGGAAACTAAACTATGGCTACACCTTC. Amino acid sequence: CASSLGKLNYGYTF.

The chain has TRBV5-1 and TRBJ2-1, with 10 positions matching TRBD2. From germline, CDR1 is SGHRS and CDR2 YFSETQ. The CDR3 extends over 15 amino acids. The trim removed 2 bases at V and 6 bases at J, leaving 5 bases unmatched. The CDR3 DNA is TGCGCCAGCAGCTTCGTCACTAGCGGGACCAATGAGCAGTTCTTC. As protein: CASSFVTSGTNEQFF. The variable domain in full, with the rest retrieved from reference TRBV5-1 and TRBJ2-1, is KAGVTQTPRYLIKTRGQQVTLSCSPISGHRSVSWYQQTPGQGLQFLFEYFSETQRNKGNFPGRFSGRQFSNSRSEMNVSTLELGDSALYLCASSFVTSGTNEQFFGPGTRLTVL.

The rearrangement joins TRBV28 to TRBJ1-6; D call uncertain. CDR3 length: 15 residues. Germline V gene data show CDR1 as MDHEN and CDR2 as SYDVKM. V was shortened by 6 bases and J by 8 bases, with 17 bases between the two germline ends. The CDR3, as DNA: TGTGCCAGCAGCCGAAGGCACGGAGGCGATTCACCCCTCCACTTT. Translating it yields CASSRRHGGDSPLHF. Variable domain in full (rest from reference TRBV28 and TRBJ1-6): DVKVTQSSRYLVKRTGEKVFLECVQDMDHENMFWYRQDPGLGLRLIYFSYDVKMKEKGDIPEGYSVSREKKERFSLILESASTNQTSMYLCASSRRHGGDSPLHFGNGTRLTVT.

The chain has TRBV7-8 and TRBJ1-2, with 7 bases fitting TRBD1. Losses at the gene ends were 3 bases for V and 7 bases for J; bases not matched to a gene: 8. The CDR3 runs to 14 residues. Germline CDR1 SGHVS, CDR2 FQNEAQ. The CDR3 coding sequence is TGTGCCAGCAGCTTGATGGGGACAGCTGTTGGCTACACCTTC. This sequence encodes CASSLMGTAVGYTF.

The genes are TRBV5-1 and TRBJ2-7; 8 positions agree with TRBD1. This CDR3 is built from 15 residues. V dropped 3 bases and J dropped 2; count of bases not matched to a gene: 7. Germline values: CDR1 SGHRS, CDR2 YFSETQ. The DNA for the CDR3 is TGCGCCAGCAGCTGGGGACAGGAGGGGGCCTACGAGCAGTACTTC. Its translation: CASSWGQEGAYEQYF.

This chain joins TRBV10-3 and TRBJ1-1; maybe TRBD1 (5 bases). CDR1 and CDR2 (germline): ENHRY, SYGVKD. The CDR3 totals 15 residues. Trimming stripped 4 bases from V and 4 bases from J, with 16 bases between. CDR3 sequence (DNA): TGTGCCATCAGTGCCTCCGGGACCGAGGTCACTGAAGCTTTCTTT. This encodes CAISASGTEVTEAFF.

The gene calls are TRBV6-1 and TRBJ2-1; 12 bases map to TRBD1. The germline gives CDR1 MNHNS, CDR2 SASEGT. After removal of 1 base from V and 6 bases from J, the junction contained 1 base not matched to a gene. The CDR3 consists of 15 residues. The CDR3 nucleotides read TGTGCCAGCAGTGAAGGGGACAGGGGGCCCAATGAGCAGTTCTTC. Translation: CASSEGDRGPNEQFF.

This chain links TRBV14 with TRBJ1-1; 8 bases map to TRBD1. Trimming cost V 4 bases and J 4 bases; bases outside gene matches: 5. The CDR3 is 14 amino acids. Germline assignment: CDR1 SGHDN and CDR2 FVKESK. CDR3 nucleotides: TGTGCCAGCAGCCCTGTGACAGGGGCCACTGAAGCTTTCTTT. It is translated as CASSPVTGATEAFF.

The chain links TRBV25-1 to TRBJ1-1, with 7 bases identical to TRBD1. The CDR3 is made up of 14 amino acids. Germline lookup yields CDR1 MGHDK and CDR2 SYGVNS. Losses at the gene ends were 3 bases for V and 3 bases for J; bases not matched to a gene: 4. The CDR3 nucleotides are TGTGCCAGCAGTGAGCCCGGGACAGACACTGAAGCTTTCTTT. Its translation: CASSEPGTDTEAFF.